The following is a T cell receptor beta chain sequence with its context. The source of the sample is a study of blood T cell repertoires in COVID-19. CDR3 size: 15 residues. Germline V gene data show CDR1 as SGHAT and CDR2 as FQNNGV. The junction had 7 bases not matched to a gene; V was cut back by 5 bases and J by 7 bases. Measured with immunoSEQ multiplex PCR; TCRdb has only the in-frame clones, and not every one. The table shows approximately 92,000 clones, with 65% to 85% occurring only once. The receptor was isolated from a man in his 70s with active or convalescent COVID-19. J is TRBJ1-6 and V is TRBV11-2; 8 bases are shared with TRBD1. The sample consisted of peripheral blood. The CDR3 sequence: CASSQQRTGNSPLHF. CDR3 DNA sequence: TGTGCCAGCAGCCAGCAACGGACAGGGAATTCACCCCTCCACTTT.